The rows below give T cell receptor beta chains drawn from one sample of a study of blood T cell repertoires in COVID-19. The table came from immunoSEQ multiplex PCR; TCRdb's copy has only in-frame clones and leaves some out. The table includes about 99,000 clones, about nine tenths detected once. What was sequenced was peripheral blood. The source of these receptors is a man aged 45-65 years with acute or convalescent COVID-19. The CDR3 runs from the conserved cysteine through the conserved F or W. The D gene is left open where the match is weak. The listing skips clone size in some rows; elsewhere it reads once, few, many or a size class.

TRBJ2-2 | TRBV2 | . | . | CASNGGQRNTGELFF | TGTGCCAGCAACGGAGGACAGAGAAACACCGGGGAGCTGTTTTTT
TRBJ2-3 | TRBV25-1 | . | . | CASSELRDTQYF | TGTGCCAGCAGTGAATTGAGAGATACGCAGTATTTT
TRBJ2-5 | TRBV27 | . | TRBD2 | CASSSRAGGPVETQYF | TGTGCCAGCAGTTCCCGAGCGGGAGGGCCTGTCGAGACCCAGTACTTC
TRBJ1-5 | TRBV24-1 | . | TRBD1 | CATSDGQGGSNQPQHF | TGTGCCACCAGTGACGGACAGGGGGGGAGCAATCAGCCCCAGCATTTT
TRBJ2-5 | TRBV14 | few | TRBD2 | CASSQVTSGPQETQYF | TGTGCCAGCAGCCAAGTCACTAGCGGGCCCCAAGAGACCCAGTACTTC
TRBJ2-7 | TRBV24-1 | . | . | CATSVAEGSEQYF | TGTGCCACCAGTGTAGCGGAGGGGTCCGAGCAGTACTTC
TRBJ2-1 | TRBV5-1 | once | TRBD2 | CASSLEGTSRYNEQFF | TGCGCCAGCAGCTTGGAAGGGACTAGCAGGTACAATGAGCAGTTCTTC
TRBJ2-2 | TRBV5-6 | . | . | CASSLTGSGELFF | TGTGCCAGCAGCTTGACAGGGTCCGGGGAGCTGTTTTTT
TRBJ2-7 | TRBV21-1 | once | . | CASSTTSGRSYEQYF | TGTGCCAGCAGCACGACTAGCGGGAGATCCTACGAGCAGTACTTC
TRBJ1-2 | TRBV3-1/TRBV3-2 | . | TRBD1 | CASSTRTGNYGYTF | TGTGCCAGCAGCACCCGGACAGGGAACTATGGCTACACCTTC
TRBJ2-7 | TRBV6-1 | . | . | CASSEVVAWASYEQYF | TGTGCCAGCAGTGAAGTGGTGGCTTGGGCAAGCTACGAGCAGTACTTC
TRBJ2-7 | TRBV29-1 | . | TRBD2 | CSVTTSGSEQYF | TGCAGCGTCACAACTAGCGGGAGCGAGCAGTACTTC
TRBJ2-1 | TRBV6-1 | . | . | CASSEGVFPGEQFF | TGTGCCAGCAGTGAAGGGGTCTTCCCGGGGGAGCAGTTCTTC
TRBJ2-3 | TRBV7-2 | once | . | CASSPPVAPDTQYF | TGTGCCAGCAGCCCGCCCGTGGCCCCAGATACGCAGTATTTT
TRBJ2-7 | TRBV24-1 | . | TRBD2 | CATSDSREFSSEQYF | TGTGCCACCAGTGACTCGCGGGAGTTCAGTTCCGAGCAGTACTTC
TRBJ2-4 | TRBV28 | . | TRBD2 | CASRPSGGRAKNIQYF | TGTGCCAGCAGACCGAGCGGGGGGCGCGCCAAAAACATTCAGTACTTC
TRBJ2-3 | TRBV24-1 | . | . | CATGSTDSTDTQYF | TGTGCCACCGGGTCGACAGATTCCACAGATACGCAGTATTTT